A selection of T cell receptor beta chains follows, all from one sample in a study of vaccination and CD4 T cells after COVID-19. From the PCR reads, TCRdb called clonotypes with MiXCR, one entry per CDR3 protein. The table has around 10,000 distinct CDR3 sequences, about 32% seen once. Their antigens are not known. The sequenced sample consisted of cultured CD4+ T cells from blood. The origin of the receptors is a human donor with COVID-19. Both conserved end residues are part of each CDR3. D genes are given only for firm matches. Clone size is shown for a subset of rows, as once, few, many or a class of expanded clone.

>TRBV20-1|TRBJ1-1|NA|12|few
TGCAGTGCTAGATCCCCTGGGACGTGGGCTTTCTTT
CSARSPGTWAFF
>TRBV20-1|TRBJ2-3|TRBD2|16|few
TGCAGTCAAGGGGGGGGACTAGCGGGGGTCACAGATACGCAGTATTTT
CSQGGGLAGVTDTQYF
>TRBV19|TRBJ2-3|TRBD2|16|NA
TGTGCCAGTAGTATTCTGAGCGGGGGATACACAGATACGCAGTATTTT
CASSILSGGYTDTQYF
>TRBV18|TRBJ1-4|NA|13|NA
TGTGCCAGCTCCCAGGACGGCGGGGAAAAACTGTTTTTT
CASSQDGGEKLFF
>TRBV20-1|TRBJ2-3|NA|15|few
TGCAGTGCTAGAGAGACCGGGACCAACCAGGTTGCGCAGTATTTT
CSARETGTNQVAQYF
>TRBV11-3|TRBJ1-1|NA|13|few
TGTGCCAGCAGCCGGGGGGATGGGACTGAAGCTTTCTTT
CASSRGDGTEAFF
>TRBV5-1|TRBJ2-1|NA|15|NA
TGCGCCAGCAGATTGGGACCGGAGAATTACAATGAGCAGTTCTTC
CASRLGPENYNEQFF
>TRBV20-1|TRBJ2-5|TRBD2|13|few
TGCAGTGCCATCCACGGGGGGCAAGAGACCCAGTACTTC
CSAIHGGQETQYF
>TRBV10-3|TRBJ2-3|NA|12|NA
TGTGCCAGCAGTTACTCGACGAATACGCAGTATTTT
CASSYSTNTQYF
>TRBV6-2/TRBV6-3|TRBJ1-2|NA|11|few
TGTGCCAGCAGCCAGTCCTATGGCTACACCTTC
CASSQSYGYTF
>TRBV6-2/TRBV6-3|TRBJ2-7|TRBD1|14|few
TGTGCCAGCAGTTACACCGACAGGGTAAACGAGCAGTACTTC
CASSYTDRVNEQYF
>TRBV7-2|TRBJ2-1|TRBD2|16|once
TGTGCCAGCAGCTTGGATGGCGGGGGGACCTACAACGAGCAGTTCTTC
CASSLDGGGTYNEQFF
>TRBV6-2/TRBV6-3|TRBJ2-2|TRBD1|15|few
TGTGCCAGCAGGGGGACAGGGGGAATCACCGGGGAGCTGTTTTTT
CASRGTGGITGELFF
>TRBV20-1|TRBJ1-2|NA|13|few
TGCAGTGCCCAAACTCCCCCGCCGGAGGGCTACACCTTC
CSAQTPPPEGYTF
>TRBV7-8|TRBJ2-7|TRBD2|15|few
TGTGCCAGCAGCCTAAATACCGGGACTAGAGCCGAGCAGTACTTC
CASSLNTGTRAEQYF
>TRBV2|TRBJ1-5|NA|14|NA
TGTGCCAGCAGTGATTCGGCGGGGGCCCAGCCCCAGCATTTT
CASSDSAGAQPQHF
>TRBV18|TRBJ1-5|NA|14|few
TGTGCCAGCTCACCGGACAGAGAGAATCAGCCCCAGCATTTT
CASSPDRENQPQHF
>TRBV7-9|TRBJ2-1|TRBD2|18|once
TGTGCCAGCAGCTCCCAGGGACTAGCGGGGGGCTCCTACAATGAGCAGTTCTTC
CASSSQGLAGGSYNEQFF
>TRBV28|TRBJ1-1|NA|16|few
TGTGCCAGCAGCGCCACCTCGGCAGGGGCTAACACTGAAGCTTTCTTT
CASSATSAGANTEAFF
>TRBV9|TRBJ1-1|NA|16|NA
TGTGCCAGCAGCGCGAATCCCAGTCCGTGGGGCACTGAAGCTTTCTTT
CASSANPSPWGTEAFF
>TRBV19|TRBJ1-2|NA|13|few
TGTGCCAGTAGTACCCTCAGAGACTATGGCTACACCTTC
CASSTLRDYGYTF
>TRBV19|TRBJ1-5|NA|15|few
TGTGCCAGTAGTATAGATCAGGTTGGCAATCAGCCCCAGCATTTT
CASSIDQVGNQPQHF
>TRBV28|TRBJ1-6|TRBD1|14|NA
TGTGCCACCGGGACAGGGCAGAGGAATTCACCCCTCCACTTT
CATGTGQRNSPLHF
>TRBV7-3|TRBJ1-2|NA|14|NA
TGTGCCAGCAGCACCGGGGCTGGGAACTATGGCTACACCTTC
CASSTGAGNYGYTF
>TRBV28|TRBJ1-2|NA|14|few
TGTGCCAGCAGATCCGGGTCGGAGAACTATGGCTACACCTTC
CASRSGSENYGYTF
>TRBV20-1|TRBJ1-5|NA|13|NA
TGCAGTGCTAGAGACCGAGGGGATCAGCCCCAGCATTTT
CSARDRGDQPQHF
>TRBV6-1|TRBJ1-2|TRBD1|16|NA
TGTGCCAGCAGTGAGACCAGGGGGCGCCTCCACTATGGCTACACCTTC
CASSETRGRLHYGYTF
>TRBV28|TRBJ1-1|NA|11|NA
TGTGCCAGCAGCCAGACGCAGGTAGCTTTCTTT
CASSQTQVAFF